What follows describes a single T cell receptor beta chain. What it binds is unknown. Into CD45RA+ naive and CD45RA-negative memory subsets, the CD4+ cells were split. This sample is drawn from a study of shared clonotypes between healthy human individuals. Overall study: The donors, two women and three men, were aged 18 to 49. General study points: Sharing across four donors was highest in naive CD4 (roughly 5%) and lowest in memory CD8 (around 0.4%).

The trim removed 0 bases at V and 3 bases at J, leaving 2 bases unmatched. This CDR3 is built from 15 residues. The germline CDR1 and CDR2 sequences are SGHRS and YFSETQ. Splitting of each subset's genomic DNA was done evenly across several immunoSEQ plates. Using immunoSEQ multiplex PCR, the repertoire was profiled, and TCRdb retains in-frame clones only, with some absent. This table holds some 2,500,000 clones, 93% found once. The gene calls are TRBV5-1 and TRBJ2-2; 7 bases line up with TRBD1. The specimen was naive CD4+ T cells from PBMCs. Subset of the sample: CD45RA+ positively selected. The sequence was collected from a man aged 18 to 29 in good health. Some clones in this sample may be carry-over from other donors' samples. CDR3 sequence (DNA): TGCGCCAGCAGCTTGGAGGGACAGTACACCGGGGAGCTGTTTTTT. Protein: CASSLEGQYTGELFF.